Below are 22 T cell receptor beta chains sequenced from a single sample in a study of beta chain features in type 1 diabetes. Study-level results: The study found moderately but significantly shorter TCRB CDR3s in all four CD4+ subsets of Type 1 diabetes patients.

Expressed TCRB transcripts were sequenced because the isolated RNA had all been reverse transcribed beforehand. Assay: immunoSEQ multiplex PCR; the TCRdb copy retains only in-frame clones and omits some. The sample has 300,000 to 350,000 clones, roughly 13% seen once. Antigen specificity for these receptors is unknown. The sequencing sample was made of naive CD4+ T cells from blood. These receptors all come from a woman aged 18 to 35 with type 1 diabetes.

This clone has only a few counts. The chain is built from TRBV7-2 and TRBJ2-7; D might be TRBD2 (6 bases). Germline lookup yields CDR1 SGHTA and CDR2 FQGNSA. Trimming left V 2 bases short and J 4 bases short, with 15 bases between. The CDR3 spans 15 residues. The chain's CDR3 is CASSLTSSSGYEQYV. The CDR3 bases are TGTGCCAGCAGCTTAACTAGCTCCTCTGGGTACGAGCAGTACGTC.

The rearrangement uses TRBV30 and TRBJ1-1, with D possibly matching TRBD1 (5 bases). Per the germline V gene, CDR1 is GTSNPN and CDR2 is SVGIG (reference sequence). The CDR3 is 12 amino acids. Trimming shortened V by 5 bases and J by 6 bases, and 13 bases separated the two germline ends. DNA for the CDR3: TGTGCCTGGCGAGCCCTGGGGCCTGAAGCTTTCTTT. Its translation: CAWRALGPEAFF.

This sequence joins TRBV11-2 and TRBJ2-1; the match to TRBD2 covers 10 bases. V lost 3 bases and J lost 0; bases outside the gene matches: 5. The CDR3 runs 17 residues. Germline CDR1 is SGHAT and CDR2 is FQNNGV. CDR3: CASSFGPSGSSYNEQFF. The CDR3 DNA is TGTGCCAGCAGCTTTGGCCCTAGCGGGAGCTCCTACAATGAGCAGTTCTTC. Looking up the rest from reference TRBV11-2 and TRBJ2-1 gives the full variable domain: EAGVAQSPRYKIIEKRQSVAFWCNPISGHATLYWYQQILGQGPKLLIQFQNNGVVDDSQLPKDRFSAERLKGVDSTLKIQPAKLEDSAVYLCASSFGPSGSSYNEQFFGPGTRLTVL.

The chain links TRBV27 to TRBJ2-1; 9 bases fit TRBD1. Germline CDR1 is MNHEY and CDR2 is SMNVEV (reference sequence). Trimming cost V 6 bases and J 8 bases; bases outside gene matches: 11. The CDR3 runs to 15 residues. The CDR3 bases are TGTGCCAGCAGACCCGGACAGGGGAAGGTTTATGAGCAGTTCTTC. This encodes CASRPGQGKVYEQFF.

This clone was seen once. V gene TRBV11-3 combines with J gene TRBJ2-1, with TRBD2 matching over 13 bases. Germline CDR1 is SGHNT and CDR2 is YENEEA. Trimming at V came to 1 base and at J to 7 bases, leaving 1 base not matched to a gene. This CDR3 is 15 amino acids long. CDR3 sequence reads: CASSLGTSGRNEQFF. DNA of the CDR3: TGTGCCAGCAGCTTAGGGACTAGCGGGAGAAATGAGCAGTTCTTC. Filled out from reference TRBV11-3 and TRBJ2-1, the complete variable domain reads EAGVVQSPRYKIIEKKQPVAFWCNPISGHNTLYWYLQNLGQGPELLIRYENEEAVDDSQLPKDRFSAERLKGVDSTLKIQPAELGDSAVYLCASSLGTSGRNEQFFGPGTRLTVL.

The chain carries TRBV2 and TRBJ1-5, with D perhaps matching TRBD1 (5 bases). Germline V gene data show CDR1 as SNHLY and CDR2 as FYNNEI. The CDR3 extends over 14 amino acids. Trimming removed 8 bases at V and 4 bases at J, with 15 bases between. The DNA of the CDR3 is TGTGCCAGCGACGGACAAATCGGGAATCAGCCCCAGCATTTT. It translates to CASDGQIGNQPQHF. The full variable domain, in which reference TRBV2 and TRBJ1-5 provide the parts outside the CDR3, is EPEVTQTPSHQVTQMGQEVILRCVPISNHLYFYWYRQILGQKVEFLVSFYNNEISEKSEIFDDQFSVERPDGSNFTLKIRSTKLEDSAMYFCASDGQIGNQPQHFGDGTRLSIL.

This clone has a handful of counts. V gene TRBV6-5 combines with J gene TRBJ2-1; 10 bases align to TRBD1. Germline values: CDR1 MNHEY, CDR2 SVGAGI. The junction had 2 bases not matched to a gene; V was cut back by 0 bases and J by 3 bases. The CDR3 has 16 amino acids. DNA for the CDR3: TGTGCCAGCAGTTACTCGGGACAGGGGCACTACAATGAGCAGTTCTTC. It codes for CASSYSGQGHYNEQFF.

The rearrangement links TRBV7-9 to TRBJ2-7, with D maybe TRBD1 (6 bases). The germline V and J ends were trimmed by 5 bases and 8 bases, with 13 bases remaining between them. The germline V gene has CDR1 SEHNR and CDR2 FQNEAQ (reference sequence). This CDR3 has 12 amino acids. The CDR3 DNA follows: TGTGCCAGCAGCAGGGGGAACGTGAAGCAGTACTTC. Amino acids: CASSRGNVKQYF.

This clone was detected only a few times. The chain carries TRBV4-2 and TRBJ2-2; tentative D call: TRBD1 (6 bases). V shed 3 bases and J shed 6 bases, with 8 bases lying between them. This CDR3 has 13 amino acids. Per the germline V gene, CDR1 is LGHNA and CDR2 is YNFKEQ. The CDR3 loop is CASSQRTAGELFF. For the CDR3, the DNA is TGTGCCAGCAGCCAGCGGACAGCCGGGGAGCTGTTTTTT.

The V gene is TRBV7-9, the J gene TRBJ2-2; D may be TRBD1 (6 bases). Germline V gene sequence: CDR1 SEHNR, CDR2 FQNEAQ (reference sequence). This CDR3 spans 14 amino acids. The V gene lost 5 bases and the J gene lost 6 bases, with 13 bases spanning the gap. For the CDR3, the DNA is TGTGCCAGCAGCACGACAGGTTTTTCCGGGGAGCTGTTTTTT. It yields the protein CASSTTGFSGELFF.

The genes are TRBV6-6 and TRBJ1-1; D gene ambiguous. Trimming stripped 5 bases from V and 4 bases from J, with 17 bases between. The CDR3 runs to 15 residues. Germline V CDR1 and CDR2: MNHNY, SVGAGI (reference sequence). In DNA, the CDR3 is TGTGCCAGCAGTCACCACACCGCCGGGAGCACTGAAGCTTTCTTT. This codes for CASSHHTAGSTEAFF.

CDR3: CASSGGTGPYGYTF. CDR3 DNA: TGCGCCAGCAGCGGGGGGACAGGGCCCTATGGCTACACCTTC. The chain is built from TRBV5-1 and TRBJ1-2, with 9 positions matching TRBD1. The V gene end was trimmed by 4 bases and the J gene end by 4 bases; junction bases not matched to a gene: 5. The germline CDR1 and CDR2 sequences are SGHRS and YFSETQ. The CDR3 runs 14 residues.

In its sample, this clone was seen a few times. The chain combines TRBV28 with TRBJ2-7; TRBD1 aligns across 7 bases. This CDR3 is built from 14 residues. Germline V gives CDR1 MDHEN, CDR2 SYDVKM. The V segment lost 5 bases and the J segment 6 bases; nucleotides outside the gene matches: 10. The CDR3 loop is CASSSYRGSVEQYV. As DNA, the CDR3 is TGTGCCAGCAGTAGCTACAGGGGTTCGGTCGAGCAGTACGTC.

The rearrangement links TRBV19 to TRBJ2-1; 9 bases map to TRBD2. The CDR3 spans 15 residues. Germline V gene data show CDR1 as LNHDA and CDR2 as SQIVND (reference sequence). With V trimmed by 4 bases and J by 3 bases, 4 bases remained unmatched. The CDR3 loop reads CASSRLADIYNEQFF. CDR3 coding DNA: TGTGCCAGTAGTAGACTAGCGGATATCTACAATGAGCAGTTCTTC.

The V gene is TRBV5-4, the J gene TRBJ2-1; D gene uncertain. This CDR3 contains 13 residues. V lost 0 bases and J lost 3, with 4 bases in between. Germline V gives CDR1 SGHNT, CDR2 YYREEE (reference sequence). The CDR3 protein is CASSLDGYNEQFF. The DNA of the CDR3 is TGTGCCAGCAGCTTGGACGGCTACAATGAGCAGTTCTTC.

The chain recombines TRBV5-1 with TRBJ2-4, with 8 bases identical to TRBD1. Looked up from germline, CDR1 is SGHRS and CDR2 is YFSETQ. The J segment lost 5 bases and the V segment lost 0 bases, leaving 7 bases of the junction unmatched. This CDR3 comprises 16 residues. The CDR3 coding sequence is TGCGCCAGCAGCTTGGCCGACACAGGGGGAGAAAACATTCAGTACTTC. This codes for CASSLADTGGENIQYF.

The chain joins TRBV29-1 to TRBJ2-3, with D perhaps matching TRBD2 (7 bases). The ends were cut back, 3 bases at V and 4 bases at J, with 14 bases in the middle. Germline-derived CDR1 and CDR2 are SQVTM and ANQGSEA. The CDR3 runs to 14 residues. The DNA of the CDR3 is TGCAGCGTTGACCCGAGGGGGGGCTCAGATACGCAGTATTTT. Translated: CSVDPRGGSDTQYF.

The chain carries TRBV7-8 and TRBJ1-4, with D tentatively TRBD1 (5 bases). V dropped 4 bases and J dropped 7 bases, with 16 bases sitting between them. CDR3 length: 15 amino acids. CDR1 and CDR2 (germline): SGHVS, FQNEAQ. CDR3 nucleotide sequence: TGTGCCAGCAGCTCAACCAGGGTAGTTGGTGAAAAACTGTTTTTT. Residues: CASSSTRVVGEKLFF.

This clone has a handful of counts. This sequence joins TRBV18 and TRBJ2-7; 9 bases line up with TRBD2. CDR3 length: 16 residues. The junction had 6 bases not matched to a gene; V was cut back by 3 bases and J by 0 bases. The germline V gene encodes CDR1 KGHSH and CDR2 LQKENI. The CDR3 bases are TGTGCCAGCTCACCCTTAGCGGGAGTGAGCTCCTACGAGCAGTACGTC. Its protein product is CASSPLAGVSSYEQYV.

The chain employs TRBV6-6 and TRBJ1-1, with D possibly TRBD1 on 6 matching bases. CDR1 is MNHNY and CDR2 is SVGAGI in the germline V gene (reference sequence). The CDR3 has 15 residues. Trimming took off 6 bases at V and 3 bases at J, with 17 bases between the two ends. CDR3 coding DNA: TGTGCCAGCAGCTTCCAGGGGAACCTAGACACTGAAGCTTTCTTT. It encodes CASSFQGNLDTEAFF.

The CDR3 sequence: CASNRVQETQYF. The DNA for the CDR3 is TGTGCCAGCAACAGGGTCCAAGAGACCCAGTACTTC. V gene TRBV6-1 combines with J gene TRBJ2-5; a possible D gene is TRBD1 (6 bases). The V gene's germline CDR1 is MNHNS and CDR2 SASEGT. V was cut by 7 bases and J by 1 base, with 7 bases left in between. The CDR3 covers 12 residues.

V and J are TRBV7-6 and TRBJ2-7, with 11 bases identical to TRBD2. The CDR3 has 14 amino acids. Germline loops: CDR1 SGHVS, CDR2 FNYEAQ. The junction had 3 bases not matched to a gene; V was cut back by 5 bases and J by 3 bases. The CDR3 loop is CASSGLAGNYEQYV. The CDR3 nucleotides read TGTGCCAGCAGCGGACTAGCGGGTAACTACGAGCAGTACGTC.